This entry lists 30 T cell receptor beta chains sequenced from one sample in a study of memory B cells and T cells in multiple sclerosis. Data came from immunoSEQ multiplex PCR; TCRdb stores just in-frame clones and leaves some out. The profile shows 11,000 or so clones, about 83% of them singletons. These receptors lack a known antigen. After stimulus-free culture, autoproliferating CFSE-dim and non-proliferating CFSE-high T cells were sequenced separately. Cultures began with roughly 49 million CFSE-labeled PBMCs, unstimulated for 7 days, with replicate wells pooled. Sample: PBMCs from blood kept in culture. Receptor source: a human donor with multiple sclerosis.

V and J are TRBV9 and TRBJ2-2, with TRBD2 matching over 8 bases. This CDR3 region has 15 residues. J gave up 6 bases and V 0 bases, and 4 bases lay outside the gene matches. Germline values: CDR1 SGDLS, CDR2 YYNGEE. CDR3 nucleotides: TGTGCCAGCAGCGTAGGGGCTAGCGGGTCCGGGGAGCTGTTTTTT. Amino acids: CASSVGASGSGELFF. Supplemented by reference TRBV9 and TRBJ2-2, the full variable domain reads DSGVTQTPKHLITATGQRVTLRCSPRSGDLSVYWYQQSLDQGLQFLIQYYNGEERAKGNILERFSAQQFPDLHSELNLSSLELGDSALYFCASSVGASGSGELFFGEGSRLTVL.

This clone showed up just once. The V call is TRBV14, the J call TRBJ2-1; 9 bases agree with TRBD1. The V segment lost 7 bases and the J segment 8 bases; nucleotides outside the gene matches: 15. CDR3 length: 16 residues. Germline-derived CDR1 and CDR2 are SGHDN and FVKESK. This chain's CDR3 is CASNLRTGAGFHEQFF. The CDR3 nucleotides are TGTGCCAGCAACCTCAGGACAGGGGCGGGTTTCCATGAGCAGTTCTTC.

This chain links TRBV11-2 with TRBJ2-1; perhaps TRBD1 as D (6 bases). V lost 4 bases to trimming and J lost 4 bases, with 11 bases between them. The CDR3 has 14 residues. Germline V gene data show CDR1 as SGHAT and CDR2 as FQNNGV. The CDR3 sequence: CASSSRTDYNEQFF. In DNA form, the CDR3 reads TGTGCCAGCAGCTCCCGGACAGATTACAATGAGCAGTTCTTC.

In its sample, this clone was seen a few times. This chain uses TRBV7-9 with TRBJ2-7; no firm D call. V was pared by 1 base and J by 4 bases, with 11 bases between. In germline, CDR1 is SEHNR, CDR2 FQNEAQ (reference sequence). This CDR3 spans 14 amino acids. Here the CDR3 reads CASSLGLRSYEQYF. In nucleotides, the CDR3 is TGTGCCAGCAGCTTAGGGCTCAGAAGTTACGAGCAGTACTTC.

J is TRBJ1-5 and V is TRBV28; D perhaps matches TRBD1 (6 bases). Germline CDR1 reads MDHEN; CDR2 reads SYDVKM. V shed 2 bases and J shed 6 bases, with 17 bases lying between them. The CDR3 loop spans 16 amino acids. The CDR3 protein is CASSLRTQGMRQPQHF. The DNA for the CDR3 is TGTGCCAGCAGTTTAAGGACACAGGGTATGCGTCAGCCCCAGCATTTT.

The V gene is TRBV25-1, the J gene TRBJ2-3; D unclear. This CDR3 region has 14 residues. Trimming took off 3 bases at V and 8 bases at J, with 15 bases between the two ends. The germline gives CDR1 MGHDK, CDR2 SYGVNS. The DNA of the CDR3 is TGTGCCAGCAGTGAGCCCGCCACGCGTGGTACGCAGTATTTT. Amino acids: CASSEPATRGTQYF.

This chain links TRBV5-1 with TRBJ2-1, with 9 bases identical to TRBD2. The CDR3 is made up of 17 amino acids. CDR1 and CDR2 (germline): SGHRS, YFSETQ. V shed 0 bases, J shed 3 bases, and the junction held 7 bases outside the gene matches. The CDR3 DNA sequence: TGCGCCAGCAGCTTGGGACTAGCGGCTTACTTCTACAATGAGCAGTTCTTC. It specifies CASSLGLAAYFYNEQFF.

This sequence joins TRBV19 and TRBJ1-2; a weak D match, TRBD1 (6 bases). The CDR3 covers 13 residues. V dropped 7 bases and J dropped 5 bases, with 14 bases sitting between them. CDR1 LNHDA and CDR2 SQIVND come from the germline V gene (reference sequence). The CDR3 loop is CASTPGHPYGYTF. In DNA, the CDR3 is TGTGCCAGTACTCCGGGACACCCATATGGCTACACCTTC. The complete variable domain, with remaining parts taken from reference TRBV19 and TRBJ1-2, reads DGGITQSPKYLFRKEGQNVTLSCEQNLNHDAMYWYRQDPGQGLRLIYYSQIVNDFQKGDIAEGYSVSREKKESFPLTVTSAQKNPTAFYLCASTPGHPYGYTFGSGTRLTVV.

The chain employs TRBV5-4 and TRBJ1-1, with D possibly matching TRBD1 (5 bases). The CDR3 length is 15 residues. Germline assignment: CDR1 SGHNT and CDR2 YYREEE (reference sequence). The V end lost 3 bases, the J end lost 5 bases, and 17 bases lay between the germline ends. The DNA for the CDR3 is TGTGCCAGCAGCTGGGGCGGGACGGGAGGGACTGAAGCTTTCTTT. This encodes CASSWGGTGGTEAFF.

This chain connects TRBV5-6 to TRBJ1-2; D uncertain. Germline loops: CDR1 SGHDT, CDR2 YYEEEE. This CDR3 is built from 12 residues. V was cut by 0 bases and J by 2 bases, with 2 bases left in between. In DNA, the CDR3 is TGTGCCAGCAGCTTGGACAACTATGGCTACACCTTC. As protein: CASSLDNYGYTF.

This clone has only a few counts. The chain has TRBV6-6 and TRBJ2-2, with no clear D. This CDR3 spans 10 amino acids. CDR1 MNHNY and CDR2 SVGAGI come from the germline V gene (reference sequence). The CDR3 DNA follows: TGTGCGGCTGGGCCCGGGGAGCTGTTTTTT. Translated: CAAGPGELFF.

CDR3 DNA: TGTGCCAGCAGCTACAGGGGCGCCTACAATGAGCAGTTCTTC. Translation: CASSYRGAYNEQFF. The V gene is TRBV11-2, the J gene TRBJ2-1; 7 bases are shared with TRBD1. CDR1 and CDR2 (germline): SGHAT, FQNNGV. The CDR3 is made up of 14 amino acids. Trimming removed 4 bases from V and 2 bases from J; junction bases left unmatched: 2.

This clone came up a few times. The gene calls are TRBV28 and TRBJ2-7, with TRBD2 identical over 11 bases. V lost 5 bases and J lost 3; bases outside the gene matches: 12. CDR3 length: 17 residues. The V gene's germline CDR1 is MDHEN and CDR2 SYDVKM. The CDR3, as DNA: TGTGCCAGCAGTCTAAGCCCACCGGGACTAGCGGTCTACGAGCAGTACTTC. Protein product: CASSLSPPGLAVYEQYF. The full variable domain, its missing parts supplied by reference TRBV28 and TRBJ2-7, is DVKVTQSSRYLVKRTGEKVFLECVQDMDHENMFWYRQDPGLGLRLIYFSYDVKMKEKGDIPEGYSVSREKKERFSLILESASTNQTSMYLCASSLSPPGLAVYEQYFGPGTRLTVT.

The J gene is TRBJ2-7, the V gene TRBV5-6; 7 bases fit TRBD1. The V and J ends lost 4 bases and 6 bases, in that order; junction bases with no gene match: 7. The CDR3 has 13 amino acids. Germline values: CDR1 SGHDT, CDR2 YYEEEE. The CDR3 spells CASSPTGDGEQYF. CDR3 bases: TGTGCCAGCAGCCCCACAGGGGATGGCGAGCAGTACTTC.

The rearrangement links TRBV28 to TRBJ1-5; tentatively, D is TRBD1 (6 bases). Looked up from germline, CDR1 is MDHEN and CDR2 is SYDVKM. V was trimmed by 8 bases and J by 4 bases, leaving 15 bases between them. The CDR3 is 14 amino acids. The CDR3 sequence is CASQQGGGNQPQHF. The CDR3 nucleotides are TGTGCCAGCCAACAGGGTGGTGGAAATCAGCCCCAGCATTTT.

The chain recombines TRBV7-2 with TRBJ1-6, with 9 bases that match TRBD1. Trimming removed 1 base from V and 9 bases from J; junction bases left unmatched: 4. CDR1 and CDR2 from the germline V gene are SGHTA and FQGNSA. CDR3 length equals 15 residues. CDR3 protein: CASSLDDRGTSPLHF. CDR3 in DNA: TGTGCCAGCAGCTTAGACGACAGGGGGACTTCACCCCTCCACTTT.

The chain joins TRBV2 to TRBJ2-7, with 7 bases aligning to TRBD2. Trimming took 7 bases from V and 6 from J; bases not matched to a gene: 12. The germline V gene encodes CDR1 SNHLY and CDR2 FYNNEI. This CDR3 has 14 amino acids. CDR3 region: CASTDGLVGGEQYF. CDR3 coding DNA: TGTGCCAGCACCGACGGACTAGTGGGGGGCGAGCAGTACTTC.

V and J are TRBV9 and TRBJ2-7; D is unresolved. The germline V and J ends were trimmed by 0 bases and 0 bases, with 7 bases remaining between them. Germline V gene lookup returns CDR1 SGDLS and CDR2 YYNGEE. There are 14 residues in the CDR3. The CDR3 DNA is TGTGCCAGCAGCGTAGCCCAGGCCTCCTACGAGCAGTACTTC. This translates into CASSVAQASYEQYF. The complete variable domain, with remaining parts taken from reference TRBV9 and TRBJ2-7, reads DSGVTQTPKHLITATGQRVTLRCSPRSGDLSVYWYQQSLDQGLQFLIQYYNGEERAKGNILERFSAQQFPDLHSELNLSSLELGDSALYFCASSVAQASYEQYFGPGTRLTVT.

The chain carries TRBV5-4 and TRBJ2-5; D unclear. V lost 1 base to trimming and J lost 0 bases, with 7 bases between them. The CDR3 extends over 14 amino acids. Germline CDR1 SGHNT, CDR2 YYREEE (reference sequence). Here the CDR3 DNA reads TGTGCCAGCAGCTTGCGACTGAACCAAGAGACCCAGTACTTC. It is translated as CASSLRLNQETQYF.

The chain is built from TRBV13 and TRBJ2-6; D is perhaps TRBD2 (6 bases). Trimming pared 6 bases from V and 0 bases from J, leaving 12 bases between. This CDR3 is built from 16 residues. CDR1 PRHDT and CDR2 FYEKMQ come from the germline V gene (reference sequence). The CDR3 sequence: CASSLGLLSGANVLTF. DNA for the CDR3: TGTGCCAGCAGTTTGGGACTCCTCTCTGGGGCCAACGTCCTGACTTTC.

The CDR3 loop is CASIQSGQGAYYEQYF. CDR3 sequence (DNA): TGTGCCAGCATTCAATCCGGACAGGGGGCCTACTACGAGCAGTACTTC. The chain has TRBV6-6 and TRBJ2-5; TRBD1 agrees at 11 bases. The DNA matches TRBJ2-7 better at its end, which makes the J call doubtful. Germline loops: CDR1 MNHNY, CDR2 SVGAGI (reference sequence). This CDR3 is 16 amino acids long.

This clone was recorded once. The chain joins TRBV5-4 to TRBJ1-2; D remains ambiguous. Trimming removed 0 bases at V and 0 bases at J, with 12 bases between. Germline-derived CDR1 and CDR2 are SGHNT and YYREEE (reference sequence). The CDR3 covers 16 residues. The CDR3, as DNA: TGTGCCAGCAGCTTGGACCCCGGCGTAGCTAACTATGGCTACACCTTC. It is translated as CASSLDPGVANYGYTF.

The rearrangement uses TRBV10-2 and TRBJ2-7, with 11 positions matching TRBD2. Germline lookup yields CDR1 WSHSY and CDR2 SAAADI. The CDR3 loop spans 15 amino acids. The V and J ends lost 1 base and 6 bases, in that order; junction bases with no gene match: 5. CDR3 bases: TGCGCCAGCAGTGAGTTAGCGGGAGGGCCAAGCGAGCAGTACTTC. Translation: CASSELAGGPSEQYF.

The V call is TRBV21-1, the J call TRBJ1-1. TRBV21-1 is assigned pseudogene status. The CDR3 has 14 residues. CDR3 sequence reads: CASFGGEGLTEAFF. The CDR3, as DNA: TGTGCCAGCTTTGGGGGGGAAGGTTTAACTGAAGCTTTCTTT.

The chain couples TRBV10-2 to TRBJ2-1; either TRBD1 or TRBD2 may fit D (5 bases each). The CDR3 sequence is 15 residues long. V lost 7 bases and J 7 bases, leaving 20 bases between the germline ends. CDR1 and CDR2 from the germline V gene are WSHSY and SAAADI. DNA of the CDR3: TGCGCCAGCATGGCCCGATTGTACGAGGGGAATGAGCAGTTCTTC. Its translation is CASMARLYEGNEQFF.

CDR3 protein: CATSTSQGARSNQPQHF. The CDR3 DNA reads as TGTGCCACCAGCACATCTCAGGGGGCCAGGAGCAATCAGCCCCAGCATTTT. V usage is TRBV15 and J usage is TRBJ1-5; TRBD1 aligns across 8 bases. The germline V gene has CDR1 LNHNV and CDR2 YYDKDF (reference sequence). Losses at the gene ends were 4 bases for V and 1 base for J; bases not matched to a gene: 9. This CDR3 has 17 amino acids.

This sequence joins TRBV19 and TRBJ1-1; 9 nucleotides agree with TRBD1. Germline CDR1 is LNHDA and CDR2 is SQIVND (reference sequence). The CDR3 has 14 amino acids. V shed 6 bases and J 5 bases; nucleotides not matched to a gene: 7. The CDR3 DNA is TGTGCCAGTAGCTCCGGACAGGGGAGAACTGAAGCTTTCTTT. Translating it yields CASSSGQGRTEAFF. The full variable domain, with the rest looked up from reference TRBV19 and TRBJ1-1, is DGGITQSPKYLFRKEGQNVTLSCEQNLNHDAMYWYRQDPGQGLRLIYYSQIVNDFQKGDIAEGYSVSREKKESFPLTVTSAQKNPTAFYLCASSSGQGRTEAFFGQGTRLTVV.

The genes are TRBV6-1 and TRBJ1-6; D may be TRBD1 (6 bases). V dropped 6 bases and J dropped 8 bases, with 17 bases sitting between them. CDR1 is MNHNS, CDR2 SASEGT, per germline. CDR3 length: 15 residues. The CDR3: CASSGKTGYDSPLHF. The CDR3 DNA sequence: TGTGCCAGCAGCGGTAAAACAGGGTATGATTCACCCCTCCACTTT.

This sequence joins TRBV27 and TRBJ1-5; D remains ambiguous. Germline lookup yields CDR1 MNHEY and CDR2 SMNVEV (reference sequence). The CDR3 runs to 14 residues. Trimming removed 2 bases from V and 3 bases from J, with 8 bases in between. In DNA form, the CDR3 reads TGTGCCAGCAGTTTAGGATCATTCAATCAGCCCCAGCATTTT. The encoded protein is CASSLGSFNQPQHF.

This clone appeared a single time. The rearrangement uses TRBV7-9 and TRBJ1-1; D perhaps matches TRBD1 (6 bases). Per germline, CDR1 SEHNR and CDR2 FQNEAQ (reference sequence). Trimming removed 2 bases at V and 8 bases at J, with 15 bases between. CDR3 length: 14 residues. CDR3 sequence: CASSLRSGDREAFF. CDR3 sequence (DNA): TGTGCCAGCAGCTTACGGTCAGGTGACAGGGAAGCTTTCTTT.